These T cell receptor beta chains were read from a single sample in a study of blood T cell repertoires in COVID-19. Generated by immunoSEQ multiplex PCR, the TCRdb table keeps only in-frame clones and is missing some. The sample yields just over 350,000 clones, more than 75% seen once. Sample: PBMCs or T cells enriched from blood (not recorded which). The receptor source for this set is a woman aged 25 to 39 who had recovered from COVID-19. CDR3s leave out the opening cysteine and the closing phenylalanine or tryptophan. The order of the fields is V gene, J gene, CDR3 protein.

>TRBV18|TRBJ2-7
ASSLTSGSSYEQY
>TRBV27|TRBJ2-1
ASSFSWASSYNEQF
>TRBV27|TRBJ2-1
ASSPVKGQGREQF
>TRBV11-2|TRBJ1-5
ASSLGQGGNQPQH
>TRBV4-2|TRBJ2-7
ASSQDPAGARYEQY
>TRBV28|TRBJ1-5
ASSLTKDSRQPQH
>TRBV24-1|TRBJ2-5
ATSVAQGNQETQY
>TRBV4-1|TRBJ1-2
ASSAPGDGYGYT
>TRBV9|TRBJ1-2
ASSPRRDRGWGYT
>TRBV7-3|TRBJ2-2
ASSPGGNAGELF
>TRBV5-1|TRBJ2-3
ASSSTGGSTDTQY
>TRBV2|TRBJ1-6
ASSGSTGGNSPLH
>TRBV19|TRBJ2-5
ASSSLAGREYETQY
>TRBV29-1|TRBJ1-1
SVDPRAEAF
>TRBV3-1/TRBV3-2|TRBJ2-1
ASSQVTSGRPSYNEQF
>TRBV7-2|TRBJ2-1
ASSSPAQAGFYNEQF
>TRBV27|TRBJ2-1
ASSLTSGSHYNEQF
>TRBV18|TRBJ1-4
ASSPPSGNREKLF
>TRBV19|TRBJ2-1
ASSIQGAISYNEQF
>TRBV19|TRBJ1-5
ASSIAPFGRNQPQH
>TRBV5-5|TRBJ2-2
ASSLGPGTGDTGELF
>TRBV11-2|TRBJ1-2
ASSLVSGDGYT
>TRBV5-5|TRBJ2-1
ASSFFRESYNEQF
>TRBV28|TRBJ2-1
ASSLGAMGGIYNEQF
>TRBV9|TRBJ2-1
ASSPHSPGNEQF
>TRBV7-6|TRBJ1-2
ASSALGPAPRGGYT
>TRBV28|TRBJ2-7
ASSTGLAGLYEQY
>TRBV3-1/TRBV3-2|TRBJ1-2
ASSQGGGTVIYGYT
>TRBV10-2|TRBJ1-4
ASRGTQEKLF